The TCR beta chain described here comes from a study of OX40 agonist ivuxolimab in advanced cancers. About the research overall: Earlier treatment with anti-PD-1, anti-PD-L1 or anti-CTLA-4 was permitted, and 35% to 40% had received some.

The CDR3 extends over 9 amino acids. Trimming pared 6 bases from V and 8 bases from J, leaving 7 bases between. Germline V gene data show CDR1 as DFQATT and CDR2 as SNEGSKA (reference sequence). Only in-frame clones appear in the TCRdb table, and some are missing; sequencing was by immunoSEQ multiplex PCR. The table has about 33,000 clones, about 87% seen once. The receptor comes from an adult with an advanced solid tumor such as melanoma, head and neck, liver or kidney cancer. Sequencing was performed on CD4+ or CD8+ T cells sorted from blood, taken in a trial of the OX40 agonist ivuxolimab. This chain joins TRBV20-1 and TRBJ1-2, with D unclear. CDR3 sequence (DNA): TGCAGTGCCCCCGGCGGCTACACCTTC. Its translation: CSAPGGYTF.